This T cell receptor beta chain appears in the sequencing data of a study of a mutant IDH1 vaccine in newly diagnosed glioma. The overall study: Once 4-6 weeks had passed after radiotherapy alone, vaccination started, or it started with temozolomide cycles. Treated patients had a mean age of approximately 40 years and a 62.5% male, roughly 40% female split.

Note on this clone: Its antigen is not known.

Trimming removed 3 bases from V and 3 bases from J, with 9 bases in between. This CDR3 comprises 13 residues. Germline lookup yields CDR1 LNHDA and CDR2 SQIVND (reference sequence). Indicated time point: week 47, end of study. Doses consisted of 300 ug of mutant IDH1 20-mer peptide each, paired with topical imiquimod. Eight vaccinations reached patients in weeks 1, 3, 5, 7, 11, 15, 19 and 23. New astrocytomas of WHO grade 3 or 4 that were IDH1-mutant and ATRX-lost were found in the donors. Sequencing used immunoSEQ multiplex PCR; TCRdb keeps in-frame clones, though not all of them. Among about 50,000 clones listed, roughly 83% were seen once.

The origin of this receptor is a woman in her 30s with glioma. Some clones in this sample may be carry-over from other donors' samples. The J gene is TRBJ2-7, the V gene TRBV19, with D hard to call. This specimen was PBMCs, taken from a glioma patient whose treatment included an IDH1 peptide vaccine. The CDR3 region is CASSIQLHYEQYF. CDR3 nucleotide sequence: TGTGCCAGTAGTATTCAGCTCCACTACGAGCAGTACTTC. Combining the CDR3 with reference TRBV19 and TRBJ2-7 gives the whole variable domain DGGITQSPKYLFRKEGQNVTLSCEQNLNHDAMYWYRQDPGQGLRLIYYSQIVNDFQKGDIAEGYSVSREKKESFPLTVTSAQKNPTAFYLCASSIQLHYEQYFGPGTRLTVT.